This T cell receptor (beta chain) was sequenced for a study of cytomegalovirus exposure and HLA in healthy donors. Study-level results: Confirmation in vitro established that a few CMV-associated chains were specific for CMV antigens. Clusters of TCRs from the first cohort tended to co-occur in the 110 or so validation repertoires (as a later analysis found). According to the study, 160 or so TCR beta chains were cytomegalovirus-associated.

Measured with immunoSEQ multiplex PCR; TCRdb has only the in-frame clones, and not every one. The sample lists around 140,000 clones; 89% were seen once. This CDR3 is built from 14 residues. Germline CDR1 is LGHNA and CDR2 is YNFKEQ. Trimming took 2 bases from V and 8 from J; bases not matched to a gene: 4. The donors were members of the approximately 130-subject validation cohort (separate from the roughly 670-subject first cohort). As regards this clone: What it binds is not known.

The sequenced material came from PBMCs. The gene calls are TRBV4-2 and TRBJ2-1; 9 nucleotides align to TRBD2. The clonotype comes from a woman younger than 35 in good health and CMV-seronegative. Written as DNA, the CDR3 is TGTGCCAGCAGCCAACCTAGCGGGGTCTATGAGCAGTTCTTC. Protein sequence: CASSQPSGVYEQFF.